Below are 28 T cell receptor beta chains sequenced from a single sample in a study of T cell changes during pregnancy in multiple sclerosis. Produced via immunoSEQ multiplex PCR; TCRdb's table is partial and in-frame only. The sample lists under 100,000 clones, 94% occurring once. The sequencing here drew on peripheral blood, taken in the third trimester of pregnancy. The source of these receptors is a female donor with multiple sclerosis, enrolled in a pregnancy study.

The gene calls are TRBV10-1 and TRBJ2-7; 8 bases map to TRBD1. V shed 4 bases and J 5 bases; nucleotides not matched to a gene: 7. The CDR3 extends over 14 amino acids. Germline-derived CDR1 and CDR2 are WNHNN and SYGVQD (reference sequence). The CDR3 region is CASSARDRPNEQYF. The DNA of the CDR3 is TGCGCCAGCAGTGCCCGGGACAGGCCGAACGAGCAGTACTTC.

The chain has TRBV5-1 and TRBJ1-5; TRBD1 might be the D (6 bases). The CDR3 extends over 16 amino acids. Trimming pared 4 bases from V and 2 bases from J, leaving 16 bases between. Per the germline V gene, CDR1 is SGHRS and CDR2 is YFSETQ. For the CDR3, the DNA is TGCGCCAGCAGCCCAGGGAGCAGGGGTGGCAATCAGCCCCAGCATTTT. Translating it yields CASSPGSRGGNQPQHF.

This chain joins TRBV2 and TRBJ2-7; a weak D match, TRBD1 (5 bases). CDR1 SNHLY and CDR2 FYNNEI come from the germline V gene. This CDR3 has 15 amino acids. V dropped 4 bases and J dropped 4 bases, with 17 bases sitting between them. CDR3 DNA: TGTGCCAGCAGTGGTGCGGTCAAGGGGCCTTACGAGCAGTACTTC. Amino acids: CASSGAVKGPYEQYF.

This clone was detected only once. The chain has TRBV4-1 and TRBJ2-7; D may be TRBD1 (6 bases). This CDR3 spans 14 amino acids. CDR1 is MGHRA, CDR2 YSYEKL, per germline. V was cut by 5 bases and J by 0 bases, with 11 bases left in between. In DNA, the CDR3 is TGCGCCAGCAGCACCGGGACATACTCCTACGAGCAGTACTTC. It specifies CASSTGTYSYEQYF.

This clone has more than one count but fewer than ten. The genes are TRBV2 and TRBJ2-3, with TRBD2 matching 7 bases. Unmatched junction bases numbered 4, after V lost 4 bases and J lost 0 bases. The germline V gene has CDR1 SNHLY and CDR2 FYNNEI. The CDR3 is 15 amino acids. In nucleotides, the CDR3 is TGTGCCAGCAGTGTGCGAGCGGGGAGCACAGATACGCAGTATTTT. Translation gives CASSVRAGSTDTQYF.

The V gene is TRBV5-4, the J gene TRBJ2-2, with 9 bases fitting TRBD2. The V and J ends lost 0 bases and 3 bases, in that order; junction bases with no gene match: 6. This CDR3 region has 17 residues. Germline CDR1 and CDR2: SGHNT and YYREEE (reference sequence). CDR3 DNA sequence: TGTGCCAGCAGCTTGGAGGTAGCGGGGGCCTACACCGGGGAGCTGTTTTTT. Its translation is CASSLEVAGAYTGELFF.

The chain couples TRBV15 to TRBJ1-2; perhaps TRBD1 as D (5 bases). Germline V gene sequence: CDR1 LNHNV, CDR2 YYDKDF (reference sequence). The CDR3 is 13 residues long. Trimming stripped 1 base from V and 6 bases from J, with 9 bases between. For the CDR3, the DNA is TGTGCCACCAGCAGAGGGCGGGGGGATGGCTACACCTTC. Amino acids: CATSRGRGDGYTF. Drawing the rest from reference TRBV15 and TRBJ1-2, the complete variable domain is DAMVIQNPRYQVTQFGKPVTLSCSQTLNHNVMYWYQQKSSQAPKLLFHYYDKDFNNEADTPDNFQSRRPNTSFCFLDIRSPGLGDTAMYLCATSRGRGDGYTFGSGTRLTVV.

CDR3 DNA sequence: TGCAGCGCTTGCAGCCAGGGCCCTGAAGCTTTCTTT. It codes for CSACSQGPEAFF. The gene calls are TRBV29-1 and TRBJ1-1; possibly TRBD1 for D (5 bases). V was trimmed by 7 bases and J by 6 bases, leaving 15 bases between them. Germline assignment: CDR1 SQVTM and CDR2 ANQGSEA. This CDR3 has 12 amino acids.

This clone was seen a few times. The chain carries TRBV7-2 and TRBJ1-5; D is unresolved. Germline V gives CDR1 SGHTA, CDR2 FQGNSA. Trimming pared 2 bases from V and 1 base from J, leaving 6 bases between. The length of the CDR3 is 14 residues. This CDR3 reads CASSLTPSNQPQHF. The CDR3 region has the DNA TGTGCCAGCAGCTTAACACCGAGCAATCAGCCCCAGCATTTT.

A note on this clone: This specimen includes other DNA sequences encoding the same CDR3. The chain employs TRBV18 and TRBJ2-7; D call uncertain. Trimming removed 2 bases at V and 1 base at J, with 6 bases between. Germline V lookup: CDR1 KGHSH, CDR2 LQKENI. The CDR3 contains 13 residues. CDR3 sequence: CASSPAGSYEQYF. CDR3 nucleotides: TGTGCCAGCTCACCAGCAGGTTCCTACGAGCAGTACTTC. The full variable domain, its missing parts supplied by reference TRBV18 and TRBJ2-7, is NAGVMQNPRHLVRRRGQEARLRCSPMKGHSHVYWYRQLPEEGLKFMVYLQKENIIDESGMPKERFSAEFPKEGPSILRIQQVVRGDSAAYFCASSPAGSYEQYFGPGTRLTVT.

The CDR3 DNA follows: TGTGCCAGCAGTGATTGGGACATTATCGCTTTCTTT. This sequence encodes CASSDWDIIAFF. V gene TRBV2 combines with J gene TRBJ1-1, with D maybe TRBD1 (6 bases). There are 12 residues in the CDR3. The V and J ends lost 3 bases and 11 bases respectively, with 13 bases between them. Germline V gene lookup returns CDR1 SNHLY and CDR2 FYNNEI.

This chain joins TRBV6-6 and TRBJ1-6; 7 bases map to TRBD1. The CDR3 has 14 amino acids. V gave up 4 bases and J gave up 10 bases; unmatched junction bases: 7. Germline values: CDR1 MNHNY, CDR2 SVGAGI (reference sequence). The CDR3 loop reads CASSSGTEVSPLHF. For the CDR3, the DNA is TGTGCCAGCAGTTCCGGGACAGAAGTCTCACCCCTCCACTTT.

The chain has TRBV5-4 and TRBJ2-3; tentatively, D is TRBD1 (7 bases). The germline gives CDR1 SGHNT, CDR2 YYREEE (reference sequence). V was clipped by 4 bases and J by 9 bases, with 9 bases between them. The CDR3 runs 11 residues. The DNA for the CDR3 is TGTGCCAGCAGCCAGGGGGGAACGCAGTATTTT. It yields the protein CASSQGGTQYF.

This clone has a single count. The chain carries TRBV6-6 and TRBJ1-1; D is perhaps TRBD1 (5 bases). Trimming took 6 bases from V and 6 from J, leaving 23 bases between them. The CDR3 is made up of 16 amino acids. Germline CDR1 is MNHNY and CDR2 is SVGAGI (reference sequence). CDR3 coding DNA: TGTGCCAGCAGAGTCACCTCCCTGACCAGGGAGGCTGAAGCTTTCTTT. Translation: CASRVTSLTREAEAFF.

The V and J genes are TRBV9 and TRBJ1-3; 10 bases match TRBD1. Per the germline V gene, CDR1 is SGDLS and CDR2 is YYNGEE. V lost 0 bases and J lost 4; bases outside the gene matches: 7. The CDR3 sequence is 17 residues long. The CDR3 loop reads CASSVAGTGDSGNTIYF. The CDR3 DNA is TGTGCCAGCAGCGTAGCTGGGACAGGGGACAGCGGAAACACCATATATTTT.

V gene TRBV5-4 combines with J gene TRBJ2-5, with D perhaps matching TRBD2 (5 bases). There are 14 residues in the CDR3. The V gene lost 4 bases and the J gene lost 2 bases, with 12 bases spanning the gap. Germline V gene sequence: CDR1 SGHNT, CDR2 YYREEE (reference sequence). Here the CDR3 reads CASSAVGVQETQYF. The CDR3 coding sequence is TGTGCCAGCAGCGCCGTCGGGGTGCAAGAGACCCAGTACTTC.

The gene calls are TRBV2 and TRBJ2-1; 12 nucleotides match TRBD2. With V trimmed by 6 bases and J by 5 bases, 5 bases remained unmatched. Germline values: CDR1 SNHLY, CDR2 FYNNEI. The CDR3 spans 15 residues. In DNA, the CDR3 is TGTGCCAGCAGAACTAGCGGGGGGATGAACAATGAGCAGTTCTTC. Translation gives CASRTSGGMNNEQFF.

CDR3 DNA sequence: TGTGCCAGCAGCGCCGGGACAGGGCAAGAGACCCAGTACTTC. It yields the protein CASSAGTGQETQYF. This rearrangement joins TRBV9 to TRBJ2-5; TRBD1 matches at 9 bases. Germline CDR1 and CDR2: SGDLS and YYNGEE. The length of the CDR3 is 14 residues. V lost 3 bases to trimming and J lost 2 bases; unmatched junction nucleotides: 2.

The chain recombines TRBV7-3 with TRBJ2-2, with D perhaps TRBD2 (6 bases). Looked up from germline, CDR1 is SGHTA and CDR2 is FQGTGA. Deletions cut 3 bases from V and 2 bases from J, with 7 bases between. The CDR3 has 14 amino acids. The CDR3 DNA reads as TGTGCCAGCAGCTTGGGAGGAAACACCGGGGAGCTGTTTTTT. Encoded protein: CASSLGGNTGELFF.

The V call is TRBV5-4, the J call TRBJ1-6; 7 bases line up with TRBD1. The CDR3 consists of 18 residues. Germline V gene sequence: CDR1 SGHNT, CDR2 YYREEE (reference sequence). V lost 1 base and J lost 0; bases outside the gene matches: 7. The CDR3 region has the DNA TGTGCCAGCAGCTTGCTCCTGACAGGGAGCTCCTATAATTCACCCCTCCACTTT. Its protein product is CASSLLLTGSSYNSPLHF.

Comment on this clone: Mismatch with germline at one junction end may stem from a read error. The chain couples TRBV5-6 to TRBJ2-5; a possible D gene is TRBD2 (6 bases). Germline loops: CDR1 SGHDT, CDR2 YYEEEE. CDR3 size: 13 residues. The CDR3 reads CASSLDISGTRDF. CDR3 sequence (DNA): TGTGCCAGCAGCTTGGACATCTCCGGGACTCGGGACTTC.

The chain couples TRBV4-1 to TRBJ2-1, with D possibly TRBD2 on 6 matching bases. The CDR3 runs 16 residues. The germline V gene has CDR1 MGHRA and CDR2 YSYEKL. With 1 base removed from V and 5 bases from J, the gap between germline ends came to 15 bases. CDR3 residues: CASSQGGGRGDNEQFF. CDR3 in DNA: TGCGCCAGCAGCCAAGGGGGAGGTCGAGGGGACAATGAGCAGTTCTTC.

The gene calls are TRBV13 and TRBJ2-3, with 11 bases fitting TRBD2. Germline V CDR1 and CDR2: PRHDT, FYEKMQ (reference sequence). There are 14 residues in the CDR3. Unmatched junction bases numbered 4, after V lost 5 bases and J lost 6 bases. CDR3 sequence (DNA): TGTGCCAGCAGCGCCGGGACTAGCGGCGATACGCAGTATTTT. This encodes CASSAGTSGDTQYF.

This chain connects TRBV13 to TRBJ2-3; a weak D match, TRBD1 (6 bases). The CDR3 has 14 amino acids. Germline-derived CDR1 and CDR2 are PRHDT and FYEKMQ (reference sequence). Trimming took 5 bases from V and 2 from J, leaving 11 bases between them. CDR3 protein: CASSRRDITDTQYF. DNA for the CDR3: TGTGCCAGCAGCAGACGGGACATCACAGATACGCAGTATTTT.

This chain uses TRBV29-1 with TRBJ2-3; D is possibly TRBD2 (6 bases). The ends were cut back, 3 bases at V and 1 base at J, with 17 bases in the middle. Germline CDR1 reads SQVTM; CDR2 reads ANQGSEA. The CDR3 is made up of 16 amino acids. CDR3 in amino acids: CSVDFRLSGGTDTQYF. The CDR3, as DNA: TGCAGCGTTGATTTCAGACTTTCGGGGGGCACAGATACGCAGTATTTT.

V usage is TRBV9 and J usage is TRBJ1-1; D is possibly TRBD1 (6 bases). CDR3 length: 14 amino acids. Germline V gene sequence: CDR1 SGDLS, CDR2 YYNGEE. The ends were cut back, 3 bases at V and 1 base at J, with 10 bases in the middle. In DNA form, the CDR3 reads TGTGCCAGCAGCGCCGGGACATCGAACACTGAAGCTTTCTTT. As protein: CASSAGTSNTEAFF. The entire variable domain, with the rest obtained from reference TRBV9 and TRBJ1-1, is as follows: DSGVTQTPKHLITATGQRVTLRCSPRSGDLSVYWYQQSLDQGLQFLIQYYNGEERAKGNILERFSAQQFPDLHSELNLSSLELGDSALYFCASSAGTSNTEAFFGQGTRLTVV.

The V gene is TRBV27, the J gene TRBJ2-2, with TRBD2 identical over 8 bases. CDR1 is MNHEY and CDR2 is SMNVEV in the germline V gene (reference sequence). V shed 2 bases and J 7 bases; nucleotides not matched to a gene: 3. This CDR3 contains 14 residues. CDR3 sequence: CASSLTGGGGELFF. The CDR3 coding sequence is TGTGCCAGCAGTTTAACGGGGGGGGGCGGGGAGCTGTTTTTT.

The chain combines TRBV12-5 with TRBJ1-1; D not resolved. Trimming shortened V by 1 base and J by 0 bases, and 18 bases separated the two germline ends. In germline, CDR1 is LGHNT, CDR2 FRNRAP. The CDR3 runs to 18 residues. Here the CDR3 DNA reads TGTGCTAGTGGTTTGGACGGTGGTGGAGGCAGGATGAACACTGAAGCTTTCTTT. Translation gives CASGLDGGGGRMNTEAFF. The variable domain in full, with the rest retrieved from reference TRBV12-5 and TRBJ1-1, is DARVTQTPRHKVTEMGQEVTMRCQPILGHNTVFWYRQTMMQGLELLAYFRNRAPLDDSGMPKDRFSAEMPDATLATLKIQPSEPRDSAVYFCASGLDGGGGRMNTEAFFGQGTRLTVV.